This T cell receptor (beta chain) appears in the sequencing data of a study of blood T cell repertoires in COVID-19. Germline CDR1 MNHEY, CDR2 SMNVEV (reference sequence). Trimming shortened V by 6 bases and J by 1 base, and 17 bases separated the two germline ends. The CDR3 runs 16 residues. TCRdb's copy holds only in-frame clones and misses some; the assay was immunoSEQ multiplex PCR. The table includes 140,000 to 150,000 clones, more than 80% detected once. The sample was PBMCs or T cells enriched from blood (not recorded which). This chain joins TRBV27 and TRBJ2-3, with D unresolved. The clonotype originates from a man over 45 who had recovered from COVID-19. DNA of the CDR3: TGTGCCAGCAGCCCCTCAATTCGACTGCGCACAGATACGCAGTATTTT. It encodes CASSPSIRLRTDTQYF.